The 5 T cell receptor beta chains reported below all come from one sample, sequenced in a study of blood T cell repertoires in COVID-19. Only in-frame clones appear in the TCRdb table, and some are missing; sequencing was by immunoSEQ multiplex PCR. The sample lists about 160,000 clones; about 80% were seen once. The specimen was peripheral blood. These receptors came from a woman of 80 years or more with acute or convalescent COVID-19.

CDR3: CASSGGFQGRNSPLHF. The CDR3 nucleotides read TGTGCCAGCAGTGGAGGTTTTCAGGGGCGGAATTCACCCCTCCACTTT. The rearrangement uses TRBV6-1 and TRBJ1-6, with D tentatively TRBD1 (6 bases). Germline CDR1 is MNHNS and CDR2 is SASEGT. This CDR3 contains 16 residues. The V end was cut by 4 bases, the J end by 7 bases, with 17 bases between.

This clone has only a few counts. This chain links TRBV6-6 with TRBJ1-2; D uncertain. V was shortened by 6 bases and J by 4 bases, with 15 bases between the two germline ends. Germline CDR1 and CDR2: MNHNY and SVGAGI (reference sequence). This CDR3 is built from 14 residues. CDR3 DNA sequence: TGTGCCAGCAGCCTCCGAGCGGAGGTCTATGGCTACACCTTC. Translating it yields CASSLRAEVYGYTF.

The CDR3 DNA reads TGTGCCAGCAGCCAAGATTCCGGGACTAGCGGGACGAACTACAATGAGCAGTTCTTC. Translation gives CASSQDSGTSGTNYNEQFF. The rearrangement links TRBV14 to TRBJ2-1; 13 bases match TRBD2. CDR1 is SGHDN and CDR2 is FVKESK in the germline V gene. This CDR3 has 19 amino acids. V lost 0 bases and J lost 3; bases outside the gene matches: 8.

V gene TRBV5-6 combines with J gene TRBJ2-1, with 10 bases lining up with TRBD2. The CDR3 length is 14 residues. V lost 7 bases to trimming and J lost 10 bases; unmatched junction nucleotides: 11. In germline, CDR1 is SGHDT, CDR2 YYEEEE. As DNA, the CDR3 is TGTGCCAGCGCCAGGACTAGCGGCCTACAGGAGCAGTTCTTC. Translation: CASARTSGLQEQFF.

This clone was seen more than once but under ten times. The chain is built from TRBV7-9 and TRBJ1-2; TRBD1 aligns across 12 bases. With V trimmed by 2 bases and J by 8 bases, 6 bases remained unmatched. CDR1 and CDR2 (germline): SEHNR, FQNEAQ (reference sequence). This CDR3 is 15 amino acids long. The CDR3 DNA sequence: TGTGCCAGCAGCTTAATGGGACAGGGGGCGCGAGGCTACACCTTC. Protein sequence: CASSLMGQGARGYTF.